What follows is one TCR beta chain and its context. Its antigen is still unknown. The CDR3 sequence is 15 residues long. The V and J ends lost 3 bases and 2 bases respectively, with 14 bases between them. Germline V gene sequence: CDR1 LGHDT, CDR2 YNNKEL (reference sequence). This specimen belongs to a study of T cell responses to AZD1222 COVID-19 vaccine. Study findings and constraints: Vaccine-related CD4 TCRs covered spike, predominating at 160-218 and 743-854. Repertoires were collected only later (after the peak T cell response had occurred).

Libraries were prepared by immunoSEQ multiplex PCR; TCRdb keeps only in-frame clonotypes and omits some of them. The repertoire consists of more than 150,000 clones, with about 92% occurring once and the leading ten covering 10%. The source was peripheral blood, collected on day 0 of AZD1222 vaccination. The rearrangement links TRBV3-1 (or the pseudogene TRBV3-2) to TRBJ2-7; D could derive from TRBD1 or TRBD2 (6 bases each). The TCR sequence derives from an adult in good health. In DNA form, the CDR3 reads TGTGCCAGCAGCCACGCCGACCGGGGGCCCTACGAGCAGTACTTC. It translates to CASSHADRGPYEQYF.